This T cell receptor (beta chain) was sequenced for a study of cytomegalovirus exposure and HLA in healthy donors. Germline CDR1 SNHLY, CDR2 FYNNEI. Trimming took off 2 bases at V and 8 bases at J, with 18 bases between the two ends. This CDR3 contains 15 residues. The PCR contained 60 Vbeta and 13 Jbeta primers. The table came from immunoSEQ multiplex PCR; TCRdb's copy has only in-frame clones and leaves some out. This sample has about 130,000 clones, with more than 80% found just once. Details on this clone: Its antigen is undetermined.

Study observations and caveats: A reported reduction in N-insertions relative to the approximately 670-donor mean was seen in an Asian-associated ancestry cluster in a later analysis.

The source material was PBMCs. This receptor was obtained from a woman aged 30 to 39 in good health and CMV-seropositive. The chain couples TRBV2 to TRBJ1-1; D may be TRBD1 (6 bases). CDR3 in amino acids: CASSETGGRAFEAFF. The CDR3 region has the DNA TGTGCCAGCAGTGAAACGGGGGGGCGGGCGTTCGAAGCTTTCTTT.